These 19 T cell receptor beta chains originate from one sample sequenced in a study of T cell responses to AZD1222 COVID-19 vaccine. This table comes from immunoSEQ multiplex PCR, and its TCRdb copy is limited to in-frame clones, with some not included. The sample shows 100,000 to 120,000 clones, around 81% of them seen only once. Specimen: peripheral blood, collected on day 0 of AZD1222 vaccination. Receptors originate from an adult in good health.

The rearrangement links TRBV2 to TRBJ2-1, with D perhaps TRBD2 (6 bases). Germline CDR1 and CDR2: SNHLY and FYNNEI. The CDR3 is 16 residues long. The germline V and J ends were trimmed by 4 bases and 4 bases, with 17 bases remaining between them. The DNA for the CDR3 is TGTGCCAGCAGTGGGGGCCCGGGAGAGGTATACAATGAGCAGTTCTTC. Amino acid sequence: CASSGGPGEVYNEQFF.

On this clone itself: Mismatch with germline at one junction end may stem from a read error. The CDR3 coding sequence is TGTGCCAGCAGAGACTCGGACAGGGCTAACGAAAAACTGTTTTTT. It is translated as CASRDSDRANEKLFF. The chain combines TRBV6-6 with TRBJ1-4; 8 nucleotides line up with TRBD1. This CDR3 spans 15 amino acids. Germline CDR1 is MNHNY and CDR2 is SVGAGI (reference sequence).

The chain uses TRBV19 and TRBJ2-3, with D perhaps assigned TRBD1 or TRBD2 (5 bases each). This CDR3 is 12 amino acids long. V was cut by 3 bases and J by 4 bases, with 5 bases left in between. Germline values: CDR1 LNHDA, CDR2 SQIVND (reference sequence). The CDR3, as DNA: TGTGCCAGTAGTATGGGGGCAGATACGCAGTATTTT. This sequence encodes CASSMGADTQYF.

This clone occurred a few times. The V gene is TRBV5-5, the J gene TRBJ2-4; 7 bases are shared with TRBD2. With 7 bases clipped from V and 1 base from J, the junction kept 11 bases outside the gene matches. The CDR3 runs 16 residues. Germline lookup yields CDR1 SGHKS and CDR2 YYEKEE (reference sequence). The CDR3 bases are TGTGCCAGCGTCAGGGAGGGATCCCTGGCCAAAAACATTCAGTACTTC. This gives the protein CASVREGSLAKNIQYF. Drawing the rest from reference TRBV5-5 and TRBJ2-4, the complete variable domain is DAGVTQSPTHLIKTRGQQVTLRCSPISGHKSVSWYQQVLGQGPQFIFQYYEKEERGRGNFPDRFSARQFPNYSSELNVNALLLGDSALYLCASVREGSLAKNIQYFGAGTRLSVL.

CDR3: CASKGGTSTDTQYF. DNA for the CDR3: TGTGCCAGTAAAGGTGGGACTAGCACAGATACGCAGTATTTT. The chain has TRBV19 and TRBJ2-3, with a possible D match to TRBD2 (6 bases). CDR1 and CDR2 from the germline V gene are LNHDA and SQIVND (reference sequence). Trimming took 7 bases from V and 0 from J, leaving 11 bases between them. The CDR3 is 14 amino acids.

The rearrangement uses TRBV9 and TRBJ1-2, with 9 nucleotides matching TRBD1. The CDR3 has 14 residues. Germline loops: CDR1 SGDLS, CDR2 YYNGEE. V lost 4 bases, J lost 3 bases, and 4 bases stayed unmatched. CDR3 sequence: CASSSWTGDYGYTF. As DNA, the CDR3 is TGTGCCAGCAGCTCCTGGACAGGGGACTATGGCTACACCTTC. Complete variable domain (other parts from reference TRBV9 and TRBJ1-2): DSGVTQTPKHLITATGQRVTLRCSPRSGDLSVYWYQQSLDQGLQFLIQYYNGEERAKGNILERFSAQQFPDLHSELNLSSLELGDSALYFCASSSWTGDYGYTFGSGTRLTVV.

This chain joins TRBV5-1 and TRBJ1-6, with a weak D call TRBD1 (6 bases). CDR1 SGHRS and CDR2 YFSETQ come from the germline V gene. The V end was cut by 7 bases, the J end by 0 bases, with 11 bases between. This CDR3 comprises 15 residues. This CDR3 is CASCGTSSYNSPLHF. CDR3 in DNA: TGCGCCAGCTGTGGGACATCCTCCTATAATTCACCCCTCCACTTT.

This clone was seen once. The CDR3 sequence is CASSFSSWRTSGREEDEQYF. In DNA form, the CDR3 reads TGTGCCAGCAGTTTCTCTTCCTGGAGGACTAGCGGGAGGGAAGAGGACGAGCAGTACTTC. The chain recombines TRBV28 with TRBJ2-7; 15 bases agree with TRBD2. V lost 3 bases, J lost 5 bases, and 17 bases stayed unmatched. Germline V CDR1 and CDR2: MDHEN, SYDVKM. There are 20 residues in the CDR3.

The chain uses TRBV4-1 and TRBJ2-7, with TRBD1 identical over 7 bases. Trimming removed 0 bases from V and 3 bases from J; junction bases left unmatched: 5. This CDR3 has 15 amino acids. Germline V gene data show CDR1 as MGHRA and CDR2 as YSYEKL. The CDR3 coding sequence is TGCGCCAGCAGCCAAGACAGGGGGAGTTTCTACGAGCAGTACTTC. This encodes CASSQDRGSFYEQYF.

This clone was seen once. The chain combines TRBV5-1 with TRBJ1-1; D gene uncertain. This CDR3 comprises 15 residues. Germline V gene sequence: CDR1 SGHRS, CDR2 YFSETQ. V lost 3 bases and J 2 bases, leaving 14 bases between the germline ends. This CDR3 reads CASSSYGDPNTEAFF. The DNA of the CDR3 is TGCGCCAGCAGCTCTTACGGTGACCCCAACACTGAAGCTTTCTTT.

This clone appeared once. The chain employs TRBV27 and TRBJ1-5; 8 nucleotides match TRBD1. Per the germline V gene, CDR1 is MNHEY and CDR2 is SMNVEV (reference sequence). V lost 3 bases and J lost 6; bases outside the gene matches: 7. The CDR3 spans 15 residues. CDR3 DNA: TGTGCCAGCAGTTTCGGCAGGGGGCAGGGTCAGCCCCAGCATTTT. It codes for CASSFGRGQGQPQHF.

J is TRBJ1-1 and V is TRBV19; 8 bases align to TRBD1. The CDR3 is made up of 13 amino acids. Trimming removed 8 bases from V and 1 base from J; junction bases left unmatched: 3. Germline-derived CDR1 and CDR2 are LNHDA and SQIVND (reference sequence). The CDR3 region is CASGGTGNTEAFF. The CDR3 DNA reads TGTGCCAGTGGCGGGACAGGGAACACTGAAGCTTTCTTT.

The rearrangement links TRBV6-5 to TRBJ1-5, with no clear D. The germline V and J ends were trimmed by 11 bases and 9 bases, with 23 bases remaining between them. The CDR3 runs 14 residues. Per germline, CDR1 MNHEY and CDR2 SVGAGI. CDR3 sequence reads: CARPPRAGMGPQHF. Written as DNA, the CDR3 is TGTGCCCGACCCCCTAGGGCGGGGATGGGGCCCCAGCATTTT.

Judged by abundance, this clone is medium-sized. This sequence joins TRBV4-3 and TRBJ1-2; possibly TRBD1 for D (5 bases). The germline V and J ends were trimmed by 3 bases and 8 bases, with 19 bases remaining between them. The V gene's germline CDR1 is LGHNA and CDR2 YSLEER. The CDR3 is 15 residues long. CDR3: CASSQSKGTAVGYTF. The CDR3, as DNA: TGCGCCAGCAGCCAGAGCAAGGGGACCGCAGTGGGCTACACCTTC.

This clone was picked up a small number of times. V and J are TRBV5-1 and TRBJ1-1, with a tentative D call TRBD1 (6 bases). This CDR3 comprises 16 residues. CDR1 SGHRS and CDR2 YFSETQ come from the germline V gene. V gave up 1 base and J gave up 1 base, with 14 bases separating them. The CDR3 region has the DNA TGCGCCAGCAGCTTGTCCGGGGGCTTCTCGAACACTGAAGCTTTCTTT. The encoded protein is CASSLSGGFSNTEAFF.

This clone was seen a single time. CDR3 region: CASSFLAPQETQYF. The CDR3, as DNA: TGTGCCAGCAGCTTTTTAGCGCCCCAAGAGACCCAGTACTTC. This chain links TRBV7-9 with TRBJ2-5; TRBD2 might be the D (5 bases). Trimming removed 3 bases from V and 1 base from J, with 9 bases in between. The CDR3 has 14 residues. Germline V CDR1 and CDR2: SEHNR, FQNEAQ (reference sequence). Combining the CDR3 with reference TRBV7-9 and TRBJ2-5 gives the whole variable domain DTGVSQNPRHKITKRGQNVTFRCDPISEHNRLYWYRQTLGQGPEFLTYFQNEAQLEKSRLLSDRFSAERPKGSFSTLEIQRTEQGDSAMYLCASSFLAPQETQYFGPGTRLLVL.

The chain carries TRBV11-2 and TRBJ2-1; unclear D gene. CDR1 is SGHAT, CDR2 FQNNGV, per germline. This CDR3 comprises 12 residues. V lost 0 bases, J lost 9 bases, and 6 bases lay in between. The CDR3: CASSLEVGEQFF. The CDR3 DNA sequence: TGTGCCAGCAGCTTAGAAGTGGGTGAGCAGTTCTTC.

CDR3 nucleotide sequence: TGTGCCAGCAGCTCCTTTGGTAGCGGGGAGCTGTTTTTT. It codes for CASSSFGSGELFF. This sequence joins TRBV5-4 and TRBJ2-2; no definite D call. The CDR3 is made up of 13 amino acids. Germline CDR1 and CDR2: SGHNT and YYREEE (reference sequence). Trimming cost V 3 bases and J 7 bases, with 10 bases left between them.

J is TRBJ1-1 and V is TRBV6-5, with D maybe TRBD1 (6 bases). The CDR3 contains 15 residues. V was cut by 5 bases and J by 11 bases, with 24 bases left in between. In germline, CDR1 is MNHEY, CDR2 SVGAGI. CDR3 amino acids: CASSLWVQGTSGAFF. CDR3 nucleotides: TGTGCCAGCAGTCTATGGGTACAGGGCACCTCTGGCGCTTTCTTT.